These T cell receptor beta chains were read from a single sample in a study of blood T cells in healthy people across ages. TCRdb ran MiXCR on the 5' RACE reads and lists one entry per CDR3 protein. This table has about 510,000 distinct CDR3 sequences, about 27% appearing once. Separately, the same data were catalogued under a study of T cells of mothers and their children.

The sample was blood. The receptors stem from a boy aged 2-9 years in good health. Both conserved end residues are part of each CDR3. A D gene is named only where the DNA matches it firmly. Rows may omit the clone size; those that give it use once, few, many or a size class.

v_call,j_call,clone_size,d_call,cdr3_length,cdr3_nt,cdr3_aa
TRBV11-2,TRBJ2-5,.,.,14,TGTGCCAGCAGCCCGGACCCGTCACTAGAGACCCAGTACTTC,CASSPDPSLETQYF
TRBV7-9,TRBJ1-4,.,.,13,TGTGCCAGCAGCCGGGACGTTCGTGAAAAACTGTTTTTT,CASSRDVREKLFF
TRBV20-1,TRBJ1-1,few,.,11,TGCAGTGCTAGAGATGTCCCTGAAGCTTTCTTT,CSARDVPEAFF
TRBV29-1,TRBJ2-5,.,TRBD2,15,TGCAGCGTTGACGGCCTAGCGGTCCTCCAAGAGACCCAGTACTTC,CSVDGLAVLQETQYF
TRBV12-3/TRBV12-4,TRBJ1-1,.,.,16,TGTGCCAGCAGTTTAGCGCTGGGGTCCCCGAACACTGAAGCTTTCTTT,CASSLALGSPNTEAFF
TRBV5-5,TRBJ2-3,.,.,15,TGTGCCAGCAGGGCCCGGGACGCGAGCACAGATACGCAGTATTTT,CASRARDASTDTQYF
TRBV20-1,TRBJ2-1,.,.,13,TGCAGTGCTAGCGGGGGTATCTACAATGAGCAGTTCTTC,CSASGGIYNEQFF
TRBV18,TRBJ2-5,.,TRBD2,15,TGTGCCAGCTCACCACCTAGCGGGAGTAAGGAGACCCAGTACTTC,CASSPPSGSKETQYF
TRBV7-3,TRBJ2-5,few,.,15,TGTGCCAGCAGCTTAAATGGGGGGGGGCGGGAGACCCAGTACTTC,CASSLNGGGRETQYF
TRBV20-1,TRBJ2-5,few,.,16,TGCAGTGCTAGTCCCCCCTTCCGGGGTCCGGGAGAGACCCAGTACTTC,CSASPPFRGPGETQYF
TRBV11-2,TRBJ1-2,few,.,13,TGTGCCAGCAGCTTATATAGTAACTATGGCTACACCTTC,CASSLYSNYGYTF
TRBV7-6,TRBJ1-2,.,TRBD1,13,TGTGCCAGCAGCACAGGGGACGGATATGGCTACACCTTC,CASSTGDGYGYTF
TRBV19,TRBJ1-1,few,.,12,TGTGCCACGGGCGAGGGGGGCACTGAAGCTTTCTTT,CATGEGGTEAFF
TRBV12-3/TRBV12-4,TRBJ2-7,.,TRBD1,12,TGTGCCAGCAGTTCCTTGTACGGGACAGCAGACTTC,CASSSLYGTADF
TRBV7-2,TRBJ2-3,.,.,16,TGTGCCAGCAGCCTTCAGCCGTTAGCTAGCACAGATACGCAGTATTTT,CASSLQPLASTDTQYF